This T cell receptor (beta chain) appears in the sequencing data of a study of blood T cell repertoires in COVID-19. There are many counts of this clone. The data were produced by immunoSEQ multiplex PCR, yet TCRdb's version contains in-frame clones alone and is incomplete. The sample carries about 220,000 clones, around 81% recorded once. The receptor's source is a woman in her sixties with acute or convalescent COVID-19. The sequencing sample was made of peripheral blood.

CDR3 in amino acids: CASRDKGVNQPQHF. The CDR3 nucleotides read TGTGCCAGCAGAGACAAAGGGGTTAATCAGCCCCAGCATTTT. The chain couples TRBV2 to TRBJ1-5; D is perhaps TRBD1 (5 bases). This CDR3 has 14 amino acids. The V end lost 6 bases, the J end lost 4 bases, and 13 bases lay between the germline ends. Germline lookup yields CDR1 SNHLY and CDR2 FYNNEI.